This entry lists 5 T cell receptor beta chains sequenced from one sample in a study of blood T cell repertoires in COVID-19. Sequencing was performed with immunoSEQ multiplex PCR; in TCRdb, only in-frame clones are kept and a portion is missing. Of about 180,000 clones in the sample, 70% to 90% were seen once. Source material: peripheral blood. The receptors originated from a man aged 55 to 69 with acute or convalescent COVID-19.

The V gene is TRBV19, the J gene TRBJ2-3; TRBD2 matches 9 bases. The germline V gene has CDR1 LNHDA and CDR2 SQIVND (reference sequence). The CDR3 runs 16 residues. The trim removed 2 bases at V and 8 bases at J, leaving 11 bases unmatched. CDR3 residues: CASSIPSVAGAVTQYF. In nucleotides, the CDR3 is TGTGCCAGTAGTATACCGTCGGTAGCGGGAGCTGTTACGCAGTATTTT. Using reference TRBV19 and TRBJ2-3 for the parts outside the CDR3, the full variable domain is DGGITQSPKYLFRKEGQNVTLSCEQNLNHDAMYWYRQDPGQGLRLIYYSQIVNDFQKGDIAEGYSVSREKKESFPLTVTSAQKNPTAFYLCASSIPSVAGAVTQYFGPGTRLTVL.

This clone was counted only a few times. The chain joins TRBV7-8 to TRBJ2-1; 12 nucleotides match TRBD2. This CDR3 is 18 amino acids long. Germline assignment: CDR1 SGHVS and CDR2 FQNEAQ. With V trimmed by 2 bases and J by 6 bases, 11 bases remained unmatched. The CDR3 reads CASSLPLRLAGAGNEQFF. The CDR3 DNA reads TGTGCCAGCAGCTTACCCCTCCGACTAGCGGGAGCAGGCAATGAGCAGTTCTTC.

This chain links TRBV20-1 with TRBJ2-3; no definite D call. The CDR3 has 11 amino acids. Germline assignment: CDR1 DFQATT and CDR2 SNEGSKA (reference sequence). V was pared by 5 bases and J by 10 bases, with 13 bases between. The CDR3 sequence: CSAQSTEAQYF. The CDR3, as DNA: TGCAGTGCTCAATCTACCGAGGCGCAGTATTTT.

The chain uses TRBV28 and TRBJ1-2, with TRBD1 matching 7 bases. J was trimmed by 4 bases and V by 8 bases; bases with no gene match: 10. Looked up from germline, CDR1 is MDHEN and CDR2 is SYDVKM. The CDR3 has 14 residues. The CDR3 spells CASGVSGTAYGYTF. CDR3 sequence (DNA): TGTGCCAGCGGGGTTTCGGGGACAGCCTATGGCTACACCTTC.

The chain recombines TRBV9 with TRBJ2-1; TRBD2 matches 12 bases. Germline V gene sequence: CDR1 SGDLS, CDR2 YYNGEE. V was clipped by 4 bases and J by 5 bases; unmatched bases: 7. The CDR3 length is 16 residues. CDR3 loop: CASSPRTSGADNEQFF. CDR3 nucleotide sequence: TGTGCCAGCAGCCCTCGGACTAGCGGGGCTGACAATGAGCAGTTCTTC.